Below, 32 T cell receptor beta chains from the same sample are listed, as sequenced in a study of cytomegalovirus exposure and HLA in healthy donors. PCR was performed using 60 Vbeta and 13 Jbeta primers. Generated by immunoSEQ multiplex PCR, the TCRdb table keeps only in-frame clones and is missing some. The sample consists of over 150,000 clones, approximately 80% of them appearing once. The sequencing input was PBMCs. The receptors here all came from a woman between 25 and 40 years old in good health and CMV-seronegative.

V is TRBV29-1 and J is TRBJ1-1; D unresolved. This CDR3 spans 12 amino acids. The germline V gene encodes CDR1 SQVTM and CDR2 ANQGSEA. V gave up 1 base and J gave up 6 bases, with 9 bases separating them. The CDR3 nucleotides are TGCAGCGTTGAAGGTGGCGGGTCTGAAGCTTTCTTT. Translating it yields CSVEGGGSEAFF.

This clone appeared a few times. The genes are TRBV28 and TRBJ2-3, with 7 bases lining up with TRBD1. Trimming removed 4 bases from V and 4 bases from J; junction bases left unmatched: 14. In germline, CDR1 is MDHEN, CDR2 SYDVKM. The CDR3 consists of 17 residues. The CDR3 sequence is CASSSPYSLTGADTQYF. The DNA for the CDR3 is TGTGCCAGCAGTTCCCCTTATTCTCTAACAGGGGCAGATACGCAGTATTTT.

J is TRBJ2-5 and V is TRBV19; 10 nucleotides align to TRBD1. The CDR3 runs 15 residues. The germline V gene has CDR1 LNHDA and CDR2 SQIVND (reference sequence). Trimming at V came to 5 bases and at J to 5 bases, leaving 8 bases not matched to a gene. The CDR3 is CASSVRTGGGETQYF. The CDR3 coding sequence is TGTGCCAGTAGTGTAAGGACAGGGGGAGGTGAGACCCAGTACTTC.

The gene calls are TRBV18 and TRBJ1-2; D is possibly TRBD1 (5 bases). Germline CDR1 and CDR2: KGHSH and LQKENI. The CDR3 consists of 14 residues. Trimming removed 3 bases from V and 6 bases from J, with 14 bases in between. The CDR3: CASSPSGRVDGYTF. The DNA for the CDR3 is TGTGCCAGCTCACCGTCTGGCAGGGTCGATGGCTACACCTTC. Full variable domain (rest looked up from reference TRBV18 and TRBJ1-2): NAGVMQNPRHLVRRRGQEARLRCSPMKGHSHVYWYRQLPEEGLKFMVYLQKENIIDESGMPKERFSAEFPKEGPSILRIQQVVRGDSAAYFCASSPSGRVDGYTFGSGTRLTVV.

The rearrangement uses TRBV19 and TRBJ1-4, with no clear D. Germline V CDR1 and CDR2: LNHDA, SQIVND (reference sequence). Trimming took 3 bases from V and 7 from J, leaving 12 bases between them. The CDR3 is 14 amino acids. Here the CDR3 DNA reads TGTGCCAGTAGTATGGGAAGGGCGGGTGAAAAACTGTTTTTT. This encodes CASSMGRAGEKLFF.

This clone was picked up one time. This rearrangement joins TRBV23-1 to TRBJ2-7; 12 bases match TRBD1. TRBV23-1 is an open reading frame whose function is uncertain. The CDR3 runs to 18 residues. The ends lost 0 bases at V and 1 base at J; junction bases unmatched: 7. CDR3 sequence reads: CASSQSKEGQGASYEQYF. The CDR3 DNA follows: TGCGCCAGCAGTCAATCGAAAGAGGGACAGGGGGCGTCCTACGAGCAGTACTTC.

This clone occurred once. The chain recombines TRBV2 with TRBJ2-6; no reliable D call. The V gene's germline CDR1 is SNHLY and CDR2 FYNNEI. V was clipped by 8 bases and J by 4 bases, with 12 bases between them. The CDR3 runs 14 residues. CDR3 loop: CASGEVTGANVLTF. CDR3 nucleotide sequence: TGTGCCAGCGGCGAGGTAACCGGGGCCAACGTCCTGACTTTC.

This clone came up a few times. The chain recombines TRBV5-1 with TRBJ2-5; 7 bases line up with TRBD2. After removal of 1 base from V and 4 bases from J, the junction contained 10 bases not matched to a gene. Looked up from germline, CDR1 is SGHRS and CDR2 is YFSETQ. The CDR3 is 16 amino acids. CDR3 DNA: TGCGCCAGCAGCTTGACTAGCGTGAACCCCACAGAGACCCAGTACTTC. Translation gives CASSLTSVNPTETQYF.

CDR3 sequence (DNA): TGTGCCAGTAGTACCCGACAGGGATTTCAGTTCTTC. The encoded protein is CASSTRQGFQFF. The chain recombines TRBV19 with TRBJ2-1; 7 nucleotides match TRBD1. The CDR3 has 12 amino acids. Trimming removed 4 bases from V and 13 bases from J; junction bases left unmatched: 7. From germline, CDR1 is LNHDA and CDR2 SQIVND (reference sequence).

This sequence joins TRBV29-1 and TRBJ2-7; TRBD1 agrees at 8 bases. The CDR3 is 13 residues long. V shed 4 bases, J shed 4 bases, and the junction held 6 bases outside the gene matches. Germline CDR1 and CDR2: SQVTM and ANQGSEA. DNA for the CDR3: TGCAGCGTTGTGAGGACAGGGCATTACGAGCAGTACTTC. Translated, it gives CSVVRTGHYEQYF.

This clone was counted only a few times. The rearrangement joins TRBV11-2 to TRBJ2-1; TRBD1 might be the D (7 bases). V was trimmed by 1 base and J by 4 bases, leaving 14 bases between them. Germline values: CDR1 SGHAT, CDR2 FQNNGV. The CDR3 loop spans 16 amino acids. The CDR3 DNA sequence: TGTGCCAGCAGCTTAGCATACAGGGGAGGTTACAATGAGCAGTTCTTC. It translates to CASSLAYRGGYNEQFF.

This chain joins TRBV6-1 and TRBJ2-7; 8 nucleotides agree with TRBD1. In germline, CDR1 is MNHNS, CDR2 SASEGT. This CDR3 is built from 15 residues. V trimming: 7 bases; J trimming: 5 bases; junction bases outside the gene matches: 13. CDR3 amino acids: CASISRRDRWDEQYF. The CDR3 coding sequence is TGTGCCAGCATATCCCGCCGGGACAGGTGGGACGAGCAGTACTTC.

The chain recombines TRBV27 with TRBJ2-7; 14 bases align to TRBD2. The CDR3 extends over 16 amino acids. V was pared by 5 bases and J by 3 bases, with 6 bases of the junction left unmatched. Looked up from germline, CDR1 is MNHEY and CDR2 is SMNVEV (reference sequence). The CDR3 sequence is CASSETSGRAIYEQYF. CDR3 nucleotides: TGTGCCAGCAGTGAGACTAGCGGGAGGGCCATCTACGAGCAGTACTTC.

The CDR3 loop is CASRNWGLDDFYEQYF. The CDR3 region has the DNA TGTGCCAGCAGAAACTGGGGACTGGACGACTTCTACGAGCAGTACTTC. V usage is TRBV7-9 and J usage is TRBJ2-7; perhaps TRBD2 as D (6 bases). Trimming removed 6 bases at V and 3 bases at J, with 21 bases between. This CDR3 spans 16 amino acids. The germline V gene has CDR1 SEHNR and CDR2 FQNEAQ (reference sequence). The entire variable domain, with the rest obtained from reference TRBV7-9 and TRBJ2-7, is as follows: DTGVSQNPRHKITKRGQNVTFRCDPISEHNRLYWYRQTLGQGPEFLTYFQNEAQLEKSRLLSDRFSAERPKGSFSTLEIQRTEQGDSAMYLCASRNWGLDDFYEQYFGPGTRLTVT.

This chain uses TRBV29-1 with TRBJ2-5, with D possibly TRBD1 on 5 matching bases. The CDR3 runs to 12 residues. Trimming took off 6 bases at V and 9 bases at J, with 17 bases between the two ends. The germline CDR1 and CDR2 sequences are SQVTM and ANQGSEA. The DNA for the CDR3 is TGCAGCGTAGACCTAGGGGTAGTGGCCCAGTACTTC. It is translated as CSVDLGVVAQYF.

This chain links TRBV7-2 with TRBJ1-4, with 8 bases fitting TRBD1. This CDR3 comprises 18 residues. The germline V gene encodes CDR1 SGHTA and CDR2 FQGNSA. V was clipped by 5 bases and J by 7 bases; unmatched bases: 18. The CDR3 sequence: CASSPRWGIGQGIEKLFF. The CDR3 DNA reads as TGTGCCAGCAGCCCACGGTGGGGGATCGGACAGGGCATTGAAAAACTGTTTTTT.

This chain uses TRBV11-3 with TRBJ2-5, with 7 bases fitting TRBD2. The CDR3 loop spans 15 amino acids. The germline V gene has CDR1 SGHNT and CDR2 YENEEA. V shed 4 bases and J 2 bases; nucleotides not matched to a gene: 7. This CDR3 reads CASSSGLEDQETQYF. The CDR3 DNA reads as TGTGCCAGCAGCTCAGGACTAGAAGATCAAGAGACCCAGTACTTC.

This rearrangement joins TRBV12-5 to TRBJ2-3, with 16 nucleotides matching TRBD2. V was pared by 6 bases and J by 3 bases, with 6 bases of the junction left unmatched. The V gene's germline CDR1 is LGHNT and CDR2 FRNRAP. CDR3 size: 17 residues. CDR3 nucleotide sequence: TGTGCTAGTGGGCGACCGGGACTAGCGGGGGGGACAGATACGCAGTATTTT. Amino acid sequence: CASGRPGLAGGTDTQYF.

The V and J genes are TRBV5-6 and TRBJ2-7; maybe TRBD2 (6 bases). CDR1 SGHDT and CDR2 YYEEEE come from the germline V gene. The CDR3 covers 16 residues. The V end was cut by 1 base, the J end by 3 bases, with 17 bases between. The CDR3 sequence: CASSLYGGARFYEQYF. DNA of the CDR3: TGTGCCAGCAGCTTGTATGGAGGGGCCCGTTTCTACGAGCAGTACTTC.

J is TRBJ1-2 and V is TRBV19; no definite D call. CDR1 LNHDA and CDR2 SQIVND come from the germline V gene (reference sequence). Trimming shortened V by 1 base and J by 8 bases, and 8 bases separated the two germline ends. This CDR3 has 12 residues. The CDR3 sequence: CASSIGLEGYTF. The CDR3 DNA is TGTGCCAGTAGTATAGGCCTGGAGGGCTACACCTTC. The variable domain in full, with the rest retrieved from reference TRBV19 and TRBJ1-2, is DGGITQSPKYLFRKEGQNVTLSCEQNLNHDAMYWYRQDPGQGLRLIYYSQIVNDFQKGDIAEGYSVSREKKESFPLTVTSAQKNPTAFYLCASSIGLEGYTFGSGTRLTVV.

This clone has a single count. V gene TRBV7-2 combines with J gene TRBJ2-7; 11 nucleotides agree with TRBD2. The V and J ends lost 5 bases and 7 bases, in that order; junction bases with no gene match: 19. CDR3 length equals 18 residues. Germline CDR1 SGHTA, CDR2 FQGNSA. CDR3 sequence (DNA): TGTGCCAGCAGCCCCCGGGCCCTGTCGACTAGCGGGGCGAGGGAGCAGTACTTC. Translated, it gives CASSPRALSTSGAREQYF.

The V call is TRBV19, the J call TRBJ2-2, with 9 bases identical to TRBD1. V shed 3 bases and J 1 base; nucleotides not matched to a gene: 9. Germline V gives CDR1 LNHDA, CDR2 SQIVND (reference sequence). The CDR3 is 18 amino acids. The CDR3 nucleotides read TGTGCCAGTAGTATGGAACACTGGGACAGGGAGAACACCGGGGAGCTGTTTTTT. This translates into CASSMEHWDRENTGELFF.

DNA of the CDR3: TGTGCCAGCAGCTTAGTCCCGCCAGGGGGCAATGAAAAACTGTTTTTT. It encodes CASSLVPPGGNEKLFF. V gene TRBV11-2 combines with J gene TRBJ1-4; 8 bases line up with TRBD1. Per the germline V gene, CDR1 is SGHAT and CDR2 is FQNNGV. The junction had 6 bases not matched to a gene; V was cut back by 1 base and J by 5 bases. The CDR3 runs to 16 residues. The complete variable domain, with remaining parts taken from reference TRBV11-2 and TRBJ1-4, reads EAGVAQSPRYKIIEKRQSVAFWCNPISGHATLYWYQQILGQGPKLLIQFQNNGVVDDSQLPKDRFSAERLKGVDSTLKIQPAKLEDSAVYLCASSLVPPGGNEKLFFGSGTQLSVL.

This chain's CDR3 is CASSYGQNYGYTF. The CDR3 DNA reads as TGTGCCAGCAGCTACGGACAGAACTATGGCTACACCTTC. This chain uses TRBV7-9 with TRBJ1-2; possible D gene TRBD1, 6 bases. The germline gives CDR1 SEHNR, CDR2 FQNEAQ (reference sequence). This CDR3 is built from 13 residues. Trimming shortened V by 4 bases and J by 2 bases, and 8 bases separated the two germline ends.

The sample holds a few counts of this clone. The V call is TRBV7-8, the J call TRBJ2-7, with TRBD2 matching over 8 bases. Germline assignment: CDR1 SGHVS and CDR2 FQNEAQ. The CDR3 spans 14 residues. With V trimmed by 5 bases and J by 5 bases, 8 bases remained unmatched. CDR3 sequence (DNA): TGTGCCAGCAGCCATAGCGGGAACCTCCACGAGCAGTACTTC. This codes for CASSHSGNLHEQYF.

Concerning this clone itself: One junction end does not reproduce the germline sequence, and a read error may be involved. The CDR3 loop is CASSFFEANPEAFF. The CDR3, as DNA: TGTGCCAGCAGCTTTTTCGAGGCGAACCCTGAAGCTTTCTTT. The V and J genes are TRBV7-9 and TRBJ1-1; D unclear. Germline CDR1 SEHNR, CDR2 FQNEAQ (reference sequence). The CDR3 contains 14 residues.

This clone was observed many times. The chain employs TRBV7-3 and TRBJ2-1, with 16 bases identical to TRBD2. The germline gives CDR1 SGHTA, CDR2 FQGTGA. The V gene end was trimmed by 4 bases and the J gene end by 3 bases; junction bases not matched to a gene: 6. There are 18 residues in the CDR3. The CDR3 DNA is TGTGCCAGCAGCTCCGGGACTAGCGGGGGGGCCAGCTACAATGAGCAGTTCTTC. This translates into CASSSGTSGGASYNEQFF.

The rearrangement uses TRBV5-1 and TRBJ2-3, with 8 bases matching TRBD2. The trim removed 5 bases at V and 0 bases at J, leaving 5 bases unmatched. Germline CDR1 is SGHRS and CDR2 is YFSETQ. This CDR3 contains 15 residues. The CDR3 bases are TGCGCCAGCAGAGGACTAGCTCATAGCACAGATACGCAGTATTTT. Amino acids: CASRGLAHSTDTQYF.

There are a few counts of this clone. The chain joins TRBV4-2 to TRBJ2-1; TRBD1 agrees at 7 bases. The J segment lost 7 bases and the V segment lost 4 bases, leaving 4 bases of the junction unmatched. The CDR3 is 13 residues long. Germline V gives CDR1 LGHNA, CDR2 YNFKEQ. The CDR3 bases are TGTGCCAGCAGCCCATACAGGGGAAATGAGCAGTTCTTC. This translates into CASSPYRGNEQFF.

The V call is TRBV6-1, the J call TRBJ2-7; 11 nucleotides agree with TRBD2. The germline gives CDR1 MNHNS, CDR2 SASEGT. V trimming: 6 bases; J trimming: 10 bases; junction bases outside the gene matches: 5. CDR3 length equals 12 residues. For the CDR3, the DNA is TGTGCCAGCAGACTAGCGGGGGCCCATCAGTACTTC. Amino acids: CASRLAGAHQYF.

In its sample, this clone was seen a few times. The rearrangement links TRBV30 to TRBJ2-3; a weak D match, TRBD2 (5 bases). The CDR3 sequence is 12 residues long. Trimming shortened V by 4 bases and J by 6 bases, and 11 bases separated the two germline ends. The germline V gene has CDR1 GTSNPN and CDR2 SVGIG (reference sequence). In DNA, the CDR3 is TGTGCCTGGATAGCGACTGCTGATACGCAGTATTTT. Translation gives CAWIATADTQYF.

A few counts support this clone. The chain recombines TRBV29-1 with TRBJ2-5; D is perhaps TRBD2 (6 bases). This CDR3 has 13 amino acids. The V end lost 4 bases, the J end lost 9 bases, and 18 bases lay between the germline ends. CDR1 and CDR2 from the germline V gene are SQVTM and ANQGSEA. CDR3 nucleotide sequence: TGCAGCGTTGTCGGAGGGAGTCCAACGGCCCAGTACTTC. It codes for CSVVGGSPTAQYF.